A single sample is the source of the 10 T cell receptor beta chains below, sequenced in a study of shared clonotypes between healthy human individuals. Terminally differentiated effector memory CD45RA+ cells were excluded from the naive CD8 cells, which were CD45RO-negative and positively selected for CCR7. Some clones are missing from TCRdb's copy, which holds only in-frame ones; the method was immunoSEQ multiplex PCR. The table includes under 600,000 clones, 95% to 98% detected once. The sequencing sample was made of naive CD8+ T cells sorted from blood. These receptors originate from a man in his thirties or forties in good health.

This rearrangement joins TRBV5-1 to TRBJ1-3; D is ambiguous. The germline V and J ends were trimmed by 3 bases and 4 bases, with 14 bases remaining between them. This CDR3 region has 15 residues. The germline gives CDR1 SGHRS, CDR2 YFSETQ. The CDR3 region has the DNA TGCGCCAGCAGCTCCTCGGGAGGGTTCGGAAACACCATATATTTT. Its protein product is CASSSSGGFGNTIYF.

Concerning this clone: One end of the junction does not line up with germline, which may come from a read error. The genes are TRBV6-5 and TRBJ2-7, with D possibly being TRBD1 (6 bases). CDR3 length: 12 amino acids. Germline lookup yields CDR1 MNHEY and CDR2 SVGAGI. CDR3 DNA: TGCGCTGTAAGGGCAGGGGACTACGAGCAGTACTTC. Translating gives CAVRAGDYEQYF.

The J gene is TRBJ1-2, the V gene TRBV4-3, with 7 nucleotides matching TRBD1. The junction had 6 bases not matched to a gene; V was cut back by 0 bases and J by 8 bases. The length of the CDR3 is 14 residues. Germline lookup yields CDR1 LGHNA and CDR2 YSLEER. The DNA for the CDR3 is TGCGCCAGCAGCCAAGACGGGACAGACCGGGGCTACACCTTC. This gives the protein CASSQDGTDRGYTF.

The genes are TRBV29-1 and TRBJ2-3; perhaps TRBD1 as D (5 bases). The length of the CDR3 is 13 residues. Trimming removed 3 bases from V and 6 bases from J, with 13 bases in between. Germline CDR1 is SQVTM and CDR2 is ANQGSEA. The CDR3 DNA reads as TGCAGCGTTGATGTAGGGGATTCGGATACGCAGTATTTT. Translated: CSVDVGDSDTQYF.

The chain employs TRBV7-6 and TRBJ2-3; D uncertain. Germline V gene sequence: CDR1 SGHVS, CDR2 FNYEAQ. Trimming cost V 1 base and J 6 bases, with 5 bases left between them. CDR3 length: 12 residues. The DNA of the CDR3 is TGTGCCAGCAGCTTAGTCTCGGATACGCAGTATTTT. Protein: CASSLVSDTQYF.

V usage is TRBV7-9 and J usage is TRBJ2-3; 8 nucleotides line up with TRBD2. CDR1 is SEHNR, CDR2 FQNEAQ, per germline (reference sequence). V was pared by 5 bases and J by 2 bases, with 9 bases of the junction left unmatched. CDR3 length: 16 amino acids. The DNA of the CDR3 is TGTGCCAGCAGCCCGGCGGAGCGGGAGAACACAGATACGCAGTATTTT. Protein product: CASSPAERENTDTQYF.

The rearrangement joins TRBV7-8 to TRBJ1-2, with D perhaps TRBD1 (6 bases). Germline CDR1 is SGHVS and CDR2 is FQNEAQ. This CDR3 contains 15 residues. Trimming removed 2 bases at V and 6 bases at J, with 16 bases between. The CDR3 DNA is TGTGCCAGCAGCTTAAGGCTTCAGGCAGGGGATGGCTACACCTTC. Protein: CASSLRLQAGDGYTF.

Details on this clone: Other DNA sequences of this sample code for an identical CDR3. V gene TRBV4-3 combines with J gene TRBJ2-7, with 10 bases lining up with TRBD1. CDR3 length: 14 residues. The junction had 0 bases not matched to a gene; V was cut back by 3 bases and J by 1 base. The V gene's germline CDR1 is LGHNA and CDR2 YSLEER. As DNA, the CDR3 is TGCGCCAGCAGCCAGGGACAGGGGTCCTACGAGCAGTACTTC. Its translation is CASSQGQGSYEQYF.

The rearrangement uses TRBV29-1 and TRBJ2-7; 9 nucleotides align to TRBD1. With V trimmed by 4 bases and J by 4 bases, 8 bases remained unmatched. There are 14 residues in the CDR3. Germline V CDR1 and CDR2: SQVTM, ANQGSEA. Written as DNA, the CDR3 is TGCAGCGTTGGGAGGGACAGGGAGGTATACGAGCAGTACTTC. Its translation: CSVGRDREVYEQYF.

A single count supports this clone. J is TRBJ1-2 and V is TRBV29-1; D is unresolved. This CDR3 region has 11 residues. Per the germline V gene, CDR1 is SQVTM and CDR2 is ANQGSEA. V gave up 6 bases and J gave up 8 bases, with 13 bases separating them. As DNA, the CDR3 is TGCAGCGTCCAGGCCTCTATGGGCTACACCTTC. Its translation: CSVQASMGYTF.